This T cell receptor beta chain was observed in a study of blood T cell repertoires in COVID-19. Study in general: Sites across the United States, Italy and Spain contributed samples from acute and convalescent COVID-19.

TCRdb's copy holds only in-frame clones and misses some; the assay was immunoSEQ multiplex PCR. The data hold some 20,000 clones, with roughly 86% observed a single time. There are 16 residues in the CDR3. The ends were cut back, 4 bases at V and 2 bases at J, with 17 bases in the middle. Germline V gene sequence: CDR1 MNHEY, CDR2 SMNVEV (reference sequence). Sample: peripheral blood. J is TRBJ2-5 and V is TRBV27; a weak D match, TRBD2 (7 bases). This clonotype was sampled from a human donor in a cohort sampled during active COVID-19. The CDR3 loop reads CASSSWTRGRQETQYF. In nucleotides, the CDR3 is TGTGCCAGCAGTTCCTGGACTAGGGGGAGGCAAGAGACCCAGTACTTC.